Sequencing of this TCR beta chain was carried out in a study of CD8 T cells in ankylosing spondylitis (dated by TCRdb to 2015 to 2018). Notes on the research overall: The study set out to find disease-linked TCR variants by profiling T cell receptor beta repertoires in ankylosing spondylitis patients and healthy donors. The full study cohort comprised approximately 23 ankylosing spondylitis patients and 85 to 120 healthy donors. Peripheral blood was sampled, and synovial fluid was additionally collected from ankylosing spondylitis patients. The research as a whole found: According to the report, matched synovial fluid samples from ankylosing spondylitis patients were significantly enriched for the disease-linked clones. In peripheral blood, the disease-linked clones were found at relatively low frequencies and had a CD8+ phenotype. Some of the motif variants had been reported before in the synovial fluid and blood of reactive arthritis patients, a finding that suggests common disease-initiation mechanisms. Blood from ankylosing spondylitis patients appeared to be characterized by a TCR beta motif made up of seven or eight highly homologous amino acid variants.

TCRdb names Illumina HiSeq 2500 as the instrument used. Quantitative 5'-RACE with molecular barcodes was used to prepare TCR beta libraries. For the original study's pipeline: A new computational method based on a probabilistic model of VDJ rearrangement was used to identify disease-linked TCR variants. In TCRdb, the public reads were trimmed at Q25 with fastp and aligned with MiXCR, with productive beta chains retained. Rows are unified per CDR3 protein, each entry keeping the most common DNA and genes. The V and J calls, along with clone size, are taken from TCRdb and not from the paper's own processing. This sample holds 200,000 to 250,000 distinct CDR3 sequences; about 7% were observed only once. The ten largest clones represent 14% of the sample. Notes on this clonotype: Its recognized antigen is unknown. Per-base qualities were not stored, and no clone one base away is much larger.

The CDR3 numbers 17 residues from cysteine through phenylalanine. The sequence is cut down to CDR3 DNA, 51 bases in frame from base 1. The germline V gene yields SGHDT for CDR1 and YYEEEE for CDR2. At the junction V is shortened by 0 bases and J by 0 bases, with 13 bases in between. Recombination connected TRBV5-6 to TRBJ2-4; the D gene cannot be resolved reliably. The receptor's source is a male donor with ankylosing spondylitis. The sequenced sample consisted of blood, either unsorted or a sorted T cell fraction (not recorded which). The CDR3 here reads CASSLADSRLAKNIQYF. The DNA reads TGTGCCAGCAGCTTGGCTGATAGCAGACTAGCCAAAAACATTCAGTACTTC.